Below, 8 T cell receptor beta chains from the same sample are listed, as sequenced in a study of blood T cells in healthy people across ages. Primers used in a second PCR of about 6 to 12 cycles were a sample-barcoded 5' primer and a J-beta primer mix. TCRdb re-derived calls from the 5' RACE reads in MiXCR, one entry per CDR3 protein. The sample records about 1.4 million distinct CDR3 sequences, around 59% being singletons. The specimen was blood. These receptors were collected from a man between 18 and 29 years old in good health.

This chain joins TRBV7-2 and TRBJ2-7; maybe TRBD2 (5 bases). The V and J ends lost 1 base and 0 bases respectively, with 16 bases between them. From germline, CDR1 is SGHTA and CDR2 FQGNSA. The CDR3 runs to 17 residues. CDR3 sequence (DNA): TGTGCCAGCAGCTTAGTACCTAACGGGGTCTACTCCTACGAGCAGTACTTC. Translation gives CASSLVPNGVYSYEQYF.

This rearrangement joins TRBV2 to TRBJ2-1; possible D gene TRBD2, 6 bases. Germline lookup yields CDR1 SNHLY and CDR2 FYNNEI. This CDR3 is built from 15 residues. With 3 bases removed from V and 6 bases from J, the gap between germline ends came to 15 bases. This chain's CDR3 is CASSDSRDLGNEQFF. CDR3 DNA sequence: TGTGCCAGCAGTGACTCCCGGGACTTGGGCAATGAGCAGTTCTTC.

This clonotype turned up a few times. The rearrangement joins TRBV27 to TRBJ2-7, with D unresolved. Germline CDR1 is MNHEY and CDR2 is SMNVEV (reference sequence). CDR3 size: 14 residues. V lost 5 bases, J lost 5 bases, and 16 bases lay in between. DNA for the CDR3: TGTGCCAGCAGTCCCCAAGTTGCGCTCGACGAGCAGTACTTC. Its translation is CASSPQVALDEQYF.

The chain carries TRBV20-1 and TRBJ2-1, with TRBD2 matching 11 bases. Germline lookup yields CDR1 DFQATT and CDR2 SNEGSKA (reference sequence). This CDR3 has 16 amino acids. J gave up 7 bases and V 3 bases, and 11 bases lay outside the gene matches. The CDR3 sequence: CSASGSGTSGSNEQFF. CDR3 DNA sequence: TGCAGTGCTAGTGGGTCTGGGACTAGCGGTTCAAATGAGCAGTTCTTC.

The chain carries TRBV12-3 or TRBV12-4 and TRBJ2-1, with D perhaps matching TRBD1 or TRBD2 (5 bases each). CDR3 length equals 12 residues. V lost 6 bases, J lost 7 bases, and 10 bases lay in between. The CDR3 loop reads CASRSGGNEQFF. DNA for the CDR3: TGTGCCAGCAGGTCTGGGGGTAATGAGCAGTTCTTC.

This clonotype was observed a few times. The rearrangement links TRBV4-1 to TRBJ2-7; 9 nucleotides agree with TRBD1. The CDR3 sequence is 14 residues long. The V and J ends lost 4 bases and 5 bases, in that order; junction bases with no gene match: 6. Germline CDR1 MGHRA, CDR2 YSYEKL. CDR3 loop: CASSLGQGVNEQYF. CDR3 nucleotide sequence: TGCGCCAGCAGCCTGGGACAGGGTGTCAACGAGCAGTACTTC.

This clonotype was seen a handful of times. The rearrangement uses TRBV6-5 and TRBJ1-1; D unresolved. Trimming cost V 2 bases and J 1 base, with 11 bases left between them. This CDR3 comprises 15 residues. In germline, CDR1 is MNHEY, CDR2 SVGAGI. The CDR3 DNA follows: TGTGCCAGCAGTTACCTGAGATTCCGGAACACTGAAGCTTTCTTT. Translating gives CASSYLRFRNTEAFF.

This sequence joins TRBV5-6 and TRBJ1-2; no clear D gene. Between the trimmed V and J ends, which lost 4 bases and 6 bases, there was a span of 19 bases. Germline CDR1 and CDR2: SGHDT and YYEEEE. There are 15 residues in the CDR3. CDR3 DNA sequence: TGTGCCAGCAGCCCGCCGGGCAGAGCAGATAATGGCTACACCTTC. This encodes CASSPPGRADNGYTF.